This T cell receptor beta chain was found in a study of beta chain features in type 1 diabetes. General observations from the study: Patients with Type 1 diabetes showed moderately but significantly shorter TCRB CDR3s in all four CD4+ subsets.

Germline assignment: CDR1 SGHRS and CDR2 YFSETQ. V shed 4 bases and J 5 bases; nucleotides not matched to a gene: 8. This CDR3 is 14 amino acids long. About this clone itself: Its target is unknown.

Expressed TCRB transcripts were sequenced, since all the RNA that had been isolated was reverse transcribed. Sequencing used immunoSEQ multiplex PCR; TCRdb keeps in-frame clones, though not all of them. The profile covers 350,000 to 400,000 clones, with about 12% appearing a single time and 0.0095% to 0.013% taken by the ten largest. The receptor comes from a woman aged 18-30 years with type 1 diabetes. Sequences were obtained from naive CD4+ T cells from blood. The chain has TRBV5-1 and TRBJ1-1, with TRBD1 matching 7 bases. This chain's CDR3 is CASSALQGPTEAFF. The CDR3 DNA reads as TGCGCCAGCAGCGCGCTACAGGGGCCGACTGAAGCTTTCTTT.